The source of this T cell receptor (beta chain) is a study of cytomegalovirus exposure and HLA in healthy donors. Trimming took 5 bases from V and 1 from J, leaving 20 bases between them. The CDR3 totals 17 residues. From germline, CDR1 is SGHTA and CDR2 FQGNSA. As regards this clone: The antigen is unknown.

Use of 60 Vbeta and 13 Jbeta primers characterized the PCR. Produced via immunoSEQ multiplex PCR; TCRdb's table is partial and in-frame only. The sample totals some 75,000 clones. Study-level points and caveats: V- and J-gene trimming of TCR beta was linked (in a later analysis) to a missense DCLRE1C variant.

The sequence was collected from a female donor in good health and CMV-seropositive. V gene TRBV7-2 combines with J gene TRBJ1-1, with D possibly being TRBD1 (5 bases). The sample comprised PBMCs. CDR3 region: CASSLGAGGLRNTEAFF. The CDR3 DNA sequence: TGTGCCAGCAGCCTAGGGGCGGGGGGTTTGAGGAACACTGAAGCTTTCTTT.